The 24 T cell receptor beta chains below all came from one sample that was sequenced in a study of T cell responses to AZD1222 COVID-19 vaccine. Produced via immunoSEQ multiplex PCR; TCRdb's table is partial and in-frame only. The sample has around 180,000 clones, 85% to 90% seen once. The source was peripheral blood, collected on day 0 of AZD1222 vaccination. These receptors were obtained from an adult in good health.

The V and J genes are TRBV7-9 and TRBJ1-2, with D possibly being TRBD1 (6 bases). Trimming cost V 4 bases and J 0 bases, with 18 bases left between them. CDR3 length equals 17 residues. Germline V gene lookup returns CDR1 SEHNR and CDR2 FQNEAQ (reference sequence). This CDR3 reads CASSSSRSDSSNYGYTF. The CDR3 DNA reads as TGTGCCAGCAGCTCGAGTCGGTCGGACAGTTCTAACTATGGCTACACCTTC.

The genes are TRBV4-3 and TRBJ2-2; 13 bases fit TRBD2. This CDR3 comprises 16 residues. The germline CDR1 and CDR2 sequences are LGHNA and YSLEER. After removal of 4 bases from V and 4 bases from J, the junction contained 3 bases not matched to a gene. The CDR3 sequence: CASSRGLAGTTGELFF. The CDR3 nucleotides are TGCGCCAGCAGCCGGGGACTAGCGGGGACCACCGGGGAGCTGTTTTTT.

V and J are TRBV11-2 and TRBJ2-5; D is perhaps TRBD1 (7 bases). Germline values: CDR1 SGHAT, CDR2 FQNNGV. The CDR3 contains 16 residues. V lost 1 base to trimming and J lost 0 bases, with 12 bases between them. The chain's CDR3 is CASSLATGDYQETQYF. CDR3 coding DNA: TGTGCCAGCAGCTTAGCCACAGGGGACTACCAAGAGACCCAGTACTTC.

The J gene is TRBJ2-7, the V gene TRBV7-2, with a weak D call TRBD2 (5 bases). This CDR3 has 16 residues. Trimming cost V 1 base and J 4 bases, with 17 bases left between them. Germline values: CDR1 SGHTA, CDR2 FQGNSA. CDR3 region: CASSLVGAANPYEQYF. As DNA, the CDR3 is TGTGCCAGCAGCTTAGTGGGAGCGGCCAACCCTTACGAGCAGTACTTC.

In its sample, this clone was seen once. The V and J genes are TRBV6-4 and TRBJ2-3; a weak D match, TRBD2 (5 bases). From germline, CDR1 is MRHNA and CDR2 SNTAGT. The CDR3 consists of 17 residues. V lost 3 bases, J lost 1 base, and 17 bases lay in between. The CDR3 spells CASSDSYTEEGTDTQYF. CDR3 coding DNA: TGTGCCAGCAGTGATAGCTACACAGAGGAGGGCACAGATACGCAGTATTTT.

The V call is TRBV5-1, the J call TRBJ2-3; the match to TRBD2 covers 7 bases. The trim removed 4 bases at V and 12 bases at J, leaving 8 bases unmatched. CDR1 SGHRS and CDR2 YFSETQ come from the germline V gene. This CDR3 contains 12 residues. The CDR3 is CASSVSGVEQYF. The CDR3 coding sequence is TGCGCCAGCAGCGTGAGCGGGGTAGAACAGTATTTT. Variable domain in full (rest from reference TRBV5-1 and TRBJ2-3): KAGVTQTPRYLIKTRGQQVTLSCSPISGHRSVSWYQQTPGQGLQFLFEYFSETQRNKGNFPGRFSGRQFSNSRSEMNVSTLELGDSALYLCASSVSGVEQYFGPGTRLTVL.

This chain connects TRBV2 to TRBJ2-3; the D gene is possibly TRBD1 (5 bases). The CDR3 loop spans 15 amino acids. Trimming took 1 base from V and 6 from J, leaving 14 bases between them. The V gene's germline CDR1 is SNHLY and CDR2 FYNNEI. The CDR3 here is CASSEVVRGADTQYF. CDR3 nucleotide sequence: TGTGCCAGCAGTGAAGTTGTTAGGGGCGCGGATACGCAGTATTTT.

V gene TRBV2 combines with J gene TRBJ2-3; unclear D gene. In germline, CDR1 is SNHLY, CDR2 FYNNEI. V was trimmed by 2 bases and J by 6 bases, leaving 9 bases between them. The CDR3 runs to 13 residues. This chain's CDR3 is CASSEKGRDTQYF. Written as DNA, the CDR3 is TGTGCCAGCAGTGAAAAGGGCCGGGATACGCAGTATTTT.

This chain links TRBV3-1 (or the pseudogene TRBV3-2) with TRBJ2-7; no firm D call. CDR3 size: 12 residues. The germline V gene encodes CDR1 LGHDT and CDR2 YNNKEL (reference sequence). V was clipped by 4 bases and J by 3 bases, with 7 bases between them. This CDR3 reads CASSRSSYEQYF. The CDR3 DNA sequence: TGTGCCAGCAGCCGTAGCAGCTACGAGCAGTACTTC.

The chain links TRBV7-9 to TRBJ1-4; possibly TRBD1 for D (5 bases). The CDR3 extends over 15 amino acids. The germline V and J ends were trimmed by 4 bases and 2 bases, with 11 bases remaining between them. CDR1 and CDR2 from the germline V gene are SEHNR and FQNEAQ (reference sequence). Here the CDR3 reads CASSYQGATNEKLFF. The CDR3 region has the DNA TGTGCCAGCAGCTATCAGGGTGCCACTAATGAAAAACTGTTTTTT.

V gene TRBV18 combines with J gene TRBJ2-5, with D possibly TRBD2 on 5 matching bases. Germline V gene data show CDR1 as KGHSH and CDR2 as LQKENI. The CDR3 contains 13 residues. V was trimmed by 3 bases and J by 5 bases, leaving 10 bases between them. The CDR3 loop reads CASSPHQRETQYF. The CDR3 nucleotides are TGTGCCAGCTCACCTCATCAGCGGGAGACCCAGTACTTC.

V is TRBV2 and J is TRBJ2-7; D not certain. The germline gives CDR1 SNHLY, CDR2 FYNNEI. The CDR3 is 10 residues long. Trimming stripped 6 bases from V and 5 bases from J, with 5 bases between. CDR3 coding DNA: TGTGCCAGCAGGGAGAACGAGCAGTACTTC. Amino acid sequence: CASRENEQYF.

V is TRBV7-9 and J is TRBJ1-1; tentative D call: TRBD1 (5 bases). V was shortened by 7 bases and J by 4 bases, with 19 bases between the two germline ends. Germline assignment: CDR1 SEHNR and CDR2 FQNEAQ (reference sequence). The CDR3 has 15 amino acids. In nucleotides, the CDR3 is TGTGCCAGCACCCGCCAGGGAGGTACCTCCACTGAAGCTTTCTTT. Translation gives CASTRQGGTSTEAFF.

The CDR3 DNA sequence: TGTGCCAGCAGCTTGGGCCTCAATGAGCAGTTCTTC. Translation: CASSLGLNEQFF. The chain is built from TRBV11-2 and TRBJ2-1, with D hard to call. This CDR3 region has 12 residues. Trimming cost V 3 bases and J 6 bases, with 6 bases left between them. Germline V gene lookup returns CDR1 SGHAT and CDR2 FQNNGV.

The rearrangement uses TRBV30 and TRBJ2-2; D gene ambiguous. Looked up from germline, CDR1 is GTSNPN and CDR2 is SVGIG (reference sequence). The CDR3 loop spans 13 amino acids. The ends were cut back, 3 bases at V and 5 bases at J, with 10 bases in the middle. CDR3 nucleotide sequence: TGTGCCTGGAGCGTTGTTTTGACCGGGGAGCTGTTTTTT. Its protein product is CAWSVVLTGELFF. The full variable domain, completed using reference TRBV30 and TRBJ2-2, is SQTIHQWPATLVQPVGSPLSLECTVEGTSNPNLYWYRQAAGRGLQLLFYSVGIGQISSEVPQNLSASRPQDRQFILSSKKLLLSDSGFYLCAWSVVLTGELFFGEGSRLTVL.

This chain links TRBV6-5 with TRBJ1-2; possibly TRBD1 for D (6 bases). This CDR3 is 13 amino acids long. Germline V CDR1 and CDR2: MNHEY, SVGAGI. Trimming stripped 6 bases from V and 8 bases from J, with 16 bases between. CDR3 bases: TGTGCCAGCAGCCTGACAGGTTCCCGGGGCTACACCTTC. As protein: CASSLTGSRGYTF.

V and J are TRBV19 and TRBJ2-1, with D unresolved. CDR3 length equals 13 residues. V lost 5 bases, J lost 5 bases, and 10 bases lay in between. Germline V gene sequence: CDR1 LNHDA, CDR2 SQIVND (reference sequence). The CDR3 sequence: CASSYWVNNEQFF. The CDR3 coding sequence is TGTGCCAGTAGTTACTGGGTCAACAATGAGCAGTTCTTC.

V is TRBV2 and J is TRBJ2-2, with 8 bases aligning to TRBD2. Germline V gene lookup returns CDR1 SNHLY and CDR2 FYNNEI. Trimming at V came to 6 bases and at J to 7 bases, leaving 7 bases not matched to a gene. The CDR3 consists of 14 residues. The CDR3 nucleotides read TGTGCCAGCAGGGCAGCGGGGGTCCTCGGGGAGCTGTTTTTT. Translating gives CASRAAGVLGELFF.

The V and J genes are TRBV7-2 and TRBJ1-3, with TRBD1 matching over 9 bases. This CDR3 is built from 15 residues. V lost 5 bases, J lost 1 base, and 3 bases stayed unmatched. The germline CDR1 and CDR2 sequences are SGHTA and FQGNSA. As DNA, the CDR3 is TGTGCCAGCAGCCCAGACAGGGGGTCTGGAAACACCATATATTTT. Translated, it gives CASSPDRGSGNTIYF.

The chain uses TRBV6-5 and TRBJ1-2; 10 bases line up with TRBD1. In germline, CDR1 is MNHEY, CDR2 SVGAGI. This CDR3 contains 15 residues. The V and J ends lost 0 bases and 3 bases, in that order; junction bases with no gene match: 1. Here the CDR3 DNA reads TGTGCCAGCAGTTACTCGGACAGGGGGGACTATGGCTACACCTTC. Its protein is CASSYSDRGDYGYTF.

V and J are TRBV5-6 and TRBJ2-7; no definite D call. The V gene's germline CDR1 is SGHDT and CDR2 YYEEEE. This CDR3 contains 13 residues. V was trimmed by 1 base and J by 3 bases, leaving 8 bases between them. The CDR3 DNA follows: TGTGCCAGCAGCTTGTTGGCACTCTACGAGCAGTACTTC. Translating gives CASSLLALYEQYF.

J is TRBJ1-1 and V is TRBV18; unclear D gene. Trimming left V 2 bases short and J 11 bases short, with 12 bases between. The CDR3 sequence is 12 residues long. Germline CDR1 is KGHSH and CDR2 is LQKENI. The CDR3 DNA follows: TGTGCCAGCTCACCAATGGCAAAGGGCGCTTTCTTT. Its translation: CASSPMAKGAFF.

The chain combines TRBV13 with TRBJ1-6; 9 nucleotides agree with TRBD1. V was pared by 2 bases and J by 14 bases, with 7 bases of the junction left unmatched. The CDR3 length is 14 residues. CDR1 and CDR2 from the germline V gene are PRHDT and FYEKMQ (reference sequence). CDR3 nucleotides: TGTGCCAGCAGCTTAAGGGACAGGGTCTCTTCCCTCCACTTT. Protein sequence: CASSLRDRVSSLHF.

This clone was counted only a few times. The V gene is TRBV9, the J gene TRBJ1-2; D not certain. The CDR3 covers 15 residues. Trimming pared 1 base from V and 6 bases from J, leaving 16 bases between. Germline CDR1 reads SGDLS; CDR2 reads YYNGEE. The CDR3 loop is CASSVRLSPINGYTF. Written as DNA, the CDR3 is TGTGCCAGCAGCGTAAGACTCTCCCCCATTAATGGCTACACCTTC.